This is a list of T cell receptor beta chains from one sample in a study of control samples from healthy donors and cancer patients. Sequencing was performed with immunoSEQ multiplex PCR; in TCRdb, only in-frame clones are kept and a portion is missing. Seen here are about 120,000 clones, more than 85% observed once, and the top ten hold roughly 1.9%. Sequenced input: blood. The receptors stem from a man aged 18 to 35 in good health. Both conserved end residues are part of each CDR3. Fields, in order: D gene, V gene, clone size, J gene, CDR3 protein, CDR3 DNA. The D gene is left open where the match is weak. The size entry is marked missing in some rows and otherwise reads once, few, many or a size class.

>.|TRBV6-5|.|TRBJ1-1
CASTPRQNTEAFF
TGTGCCAGCACTCCTCGACAGAACACTGAAGCTTTCTTT
>TRBD1|TRBV10-3|.|TRBJ1-5
CAISESGDRGNGNQPQHF
TGTGCCATCAGTGAGTCTGGGGACAGGGGTAATGGCAATCAGCCCCAGCATTTT
>.|TRBV3-1/TRBV3-2|.|TRBJ2-3
CASSQGKRPDTDTLYF
TGTGCCAGCAGCCAAGGGAAAAGACCCGACACAGATACGCTGTATTTT
>.|TRBV12-3/TRBV12-4|.|TRBJ1-5
CASRPEAYQPQHF
TGTGCCAGCAGGCCGGAGGCATATCAGCCCCAGCATTTT
>.|TRBV15|.|TRBJ2-1
CATSRAYNEQFF
TGTGCCACCAGCAGAGCTTACAATGAGCAGTTCTTC
>.|TRBV18|.|TRBJ2-1
CASSPQGNSYNEQFF
TGTGCCAGCTCTCCACAGGGAAACTCCTACAATGAGCAGTTCTTC
>.|TRBV5-1|.|TRBJ2-1
CASSRDIYNEQFF
TGCGCCAGCAGCCGGGACATATACAATGAGCAGTTCTTC
>.|TRBV28|.|TRBJ2-3
CASSYVRGGTDTQYF
TGTGCCAGCAGTTACGTCAGGGGAGGCACAGATACGCAGTATTTT
>.|TRBV5-4|.|TRBJ1-1
CAGGTSNTEAFF
TGTGCCGGAGGGACAAGCAACACTGAAGCTTTCTTT
>.|TRBV11-3|.|TRBJ2-2
CASSLGRRLGTGELFF
TGTGCCAGCAGCTTAGGTCGTCGGCTGGGGACCGGGGAGCTGTTTTTT
>.|TRBV5-4|few|TRBJ1-5
CASSLNPAGQPQHF
TGTGCCAGCAGCTTAAATCCCGCTGGTCAGCCCCAGCATTTT
>TRBD1|TRBV11-2|.|TRBJ1-1
CASSFLATGVKNTEAFF
TGTGCCAGCAGCTTCTTAGCGACAGGGGTTAAAAACACTGAAGCTTTCTTT
>TRBD1|TRBV2|.|TRBJ1-1
CASRGAVGQGTEAFF
TGTGCCAGCAGGGGAGCCGTGGGACAGGGGACTGAAGCTTTCTTT
>.|TRBV24-1|.|TRBJ1-1
CATRRRANTEAFF
TGTGCCACCAGGAGACGGGCGAACACTGAAGCTTTCTTT
>.|TRBV5-1|.|TRBJ2-7
CASSFGGREQYF
TGCGCCAGCAGCTTTGGGGGGCGCGAGCAGTACTTC